The clone carrying this T cell receptor (beta chain) occurred a few times. What it binds is unknown. This CDR3 contains 14 residues. V was cut by 4 bases and J by 3 bases, with 14 bases left in between. CDR1 and CDR2 (germline): SGHRS, YFSETQ. TCRdb re-called the RT-PCR reads through MiXCR, storing one row per CDR3 protein. Among some 180,000 distinct CDR3 sequences listed, around 9.2% were seen once. The entry originates in a study of response to subunit inactivated influenza vaccine. The study, taken as a whole, reports: Authors suggested each seasonal flu vaccination may recruit only limited numbers of new T cells.

This TCR derives from a man between 45 and 60 years old who received an inactivated influenza vaccine. Sequenced material: non-naive T cells sorted from PBMCs, taken on the day of vaccination. The chain joins TRBV5-1 to TRBJ2-7; perhaps TRBD2 as D (6 bases). CDR3 DNA: TGCGCCAGCAGCCTGCTTGGGGGGATCTACGAGCAGTACTTC. Its protein product is CASSLLGGIYEQYF.